The 20 T cell receptor beta chains listed next were all sequenced from one sample in a study of cytomegalovirus exposure and HLA in healthy donors. 60 Vbeta and 13 Jbeta primers were used in PCR. TCRdb's copy holds only in-frame clones and misses some; the assay was immunoSEQ multiplex PCR. This sample has 99,000 or so clones, with roughly 13% found just once. Material: PBMCs. The receptors stem from a man aged 40-50 years in good health and CMV-seropositive.

The table lists this clone with many counts. This chain joins TRBV29-1 and TRBJ1-1; weak D call: TRBD1 (5 bases). Germline V gene sequence: CDR1 SQVTM, CDR2 ANQGSEA. Trimming stripped 3 bases from V and 4 bases from J, with 9 bases between. The CDR3 consists of 12 residues. The CDR3 coding sequence is TGCAGCGTTGAGTCAGGGTTCACTGAAGCTTTCTTT. As protein: CSVESGFTEAFF.

V and J are TRBV27 and TRBJ2-3; TRBD1 might be the D (6 bases). Trimming cost V 3 bases and J 0 bases, with 13 bases left between them. CDR1 is MNHEY and CDR2 is SMNVEV in the germline V gene (reference sequence). The CDR3 length is 16 residues. The CDR3 sequence: CASSFFSDRSTDTQYF. The CDR3 DNA follows: TGTGCCAGCAGTTTTTTTTCGGACAGAAGCACAGATACGCAGTATTTT.

This rearrangement joins TRBV29-1 to TRBJ2-7; D is possibly TRBD2 (7 bases). Trimming removed 0 bases from V and 3 bases from J, with 27 bases in between. The CDR3 is 19 residues long. Germline V gene data show CDR1 as SQVTM and CDR2 as ANQGSEA. CDR3 sequence reads: CSVEDLVGGGASGYYEQYF. The DNA of the CDR3 is TGCAGCGTTGAAGATCTTGTTGGAGGGGGGGCTAGCGGCTACTACGAGCAGTACTTC.

This clone was observed a handful of times. V is TRBV10-3 and J is TRBJ1-5, with D tentatively TRBD1 (5 bases). CDR3 length equals 12 residues. V gave up 3 bases and J gave up 5 bases, with 5 bases separating them. Germline V lookup: CDR1 ENHRY, CDR2 SYGVKD. CDR3 amino acids: CAISEGDQPQHF. The DNA for the CDR3 is TGTGCCATCAGTGAAGGGGATCAGCCCCAGCATTTT.

The sample holds a few counts of this clone. This rearrangement joins TRBV27 to TRBJ2-1, with TRBD1 matching 7 bases. The CDR3 consists of 13 residues. Per germline, CDR1 MNHEY and CDR2 SMNVEV (reference sequence). V lost 5 bases, J lost 9 bases, and 7 bases stayed unmatched. In DNA, the CDR3 is TGTGCCAGCAGTCCTGACAGGGTTGGTGAGCAGTTCTTC. Its translation: CASSPDRVGEQFF.

The chain recombines TRBV2 with TRBJ2-7; 7 bases are a match to TRBD2. This CDR3 is 13 amino acids long. The germline gives CDR1 SNHLY, CDR2 FYNNEI. V shed 8 bases, J shed 0 bases, and the junction held 4 bases outside the gene matches. The CDR3 region is CASGRDGSYEQYF. The CDR3, as DNA: TGTGCCAGCGGGAGGGACGGCTCCTACGAGCAGTACTTC.

The chain carries TRBV7-2 and TRBJ2-1; perhaps TRBD2 as D (5 bases). CDR1 is SGHTA and CDR2 is FQGNSA in the germline V gene. The CDR3 spans 13 residues. V gave up 1 base and J gave up 6 bases, with 7 bases separating them. The CDR3 DNA is TGTGCCAGCAGCTTAGTACGGGGCAATGAGCAGTTCTTC. It translates to CASSLVRGNEQFF.

This clone appeared a few times. The chain couples TRBV27 to TRBJ1-2; 7 bases match TRBD1. This CDR3 is built from 13 residues. J was trimmed by 5 bases and V by 8 bases; bases with no gene match: 8. Per the germline V gene, CDR1 is MNHEY and CDR2 is SMNVEV (reference sequence). Here the CDR3 DNA reads TGTGCCAGCGCAGAGGGGGCGCGTTATGGCTACACCTTC. Protein sequence: CASAEGARYGYTF.

As DNA, the CDR3 is TGTGCCAGCAGTGTAGGAGGGGCAGCAGATACGCAGTATTTT. This translates into CASSVGGAADTQYF. J is TRBJ2-3 and V is TRBV25-1; D might be TRBD2 (6 bases). Per germline, CDR1 MGHDK and CDR2 SYGVNS. There are 14 residues in the CDR3. V gave up 4 bases and J gave up 4 bases, with 12 bases separating them.

The V call is TRBV2, the J call TRBJ2-7; 8 positions agree with TRBD2. Unmatched junction bases numbered 6, after V lost 0 bases and J lost 2 bases. This CDR3 has 16 residues. Germline CDR1 SNHLY, CDR2 FYNNEI. CDR3 in amino acids: CASSEAPSGSPYEQYF. CDR3 coding DNA: TGTGCCAGCAGTGAAGCTCCGAGCGGGAGTCCCTACGAGCAGTACTTC. Together with reference TRBV2 and TRBJ2-7, the CDR3 gives the full variable domain: EPEVTQTPSHQVTQMGQEVILRCVPISNHLYFYWYRQILGQKVEFLVSFYNNEISEKSEIFDDQFSVERPDGSNFTLKIRSTKLEDSAMYFCASSEAPSGSPYEQYFGPGTRLTVT.

This clone was seen a few times. The rearrangement joins TRBV10-3 to TRBJ2-7, with a possible D match to TRBD1 (6 bases). CDR1 and CDR2 (germline): ENHRY, SYGVKD. The CDR3 runs 17 residues. V was shortened by 1 base and J by 0 bases, with 16 bases between the two germline ends. This CDR3 reads CAISEFRAGTYSYEQYF. CDR3 nucleotides: TGTGCCATCAGTGAGTTTAGGGCCGGGACATACTCCTACGAGCAGTACTTC.

In this sample, this clone turned up a few times. This rearrangement joins TRBV11-2 to TRBJ1-1; 9 bases fit TRBD1. CDR3 size: 15 residues. The germline V gene encodes CDR1 SGHAT and CDR2 FQNNGV. V shed 5 bases and J 6 bases; nucleotides not matched to a gene: 10. The CDR3 bases are TGTGCCAGCAGCCCGCGGACAGGGGATGTGGCTGAAGCTTTCTTT. It codes for CASSPRTGDVAEAFF.

CDR3 coding DNA: TGTGCCAGCAGCGAACAGGGGGCTGGCTTCTATGGCTACACCTTC. Translated: CASSEQGAGFYGYTF. The chain joins TRBV7-3 to TRBJ1-2; the match to TRBD1 covers 9 bases. V lost 5 bases, J lost 4 bases, and 8 bases stayed unmatched. Germline V gives CDR1 SGHTA, CDR2 FQGTGA. The CDR3 runs 15 residues. The full variable domain, completed using reference TRBV7-3 and TRBJ1-2, is GAGVSQTPSNKVTEKGKYVELRCDPISGHTALYWYRQSLGQGPEFLIYFQGTGAADDSGLPNDRFFAVRPEGSVSTLKIQRTERGDSAVYLCASSEQGAGFYGYTFGSGTRLTVV.

Only a few counts were recorded for this clone. The chain combines TRBV6-5 with TRBJ1-1; D remains ambiguous. This CDR3 is 15 amino acids long. Germline V gives CDR1 MNHEY, CDR2 SVGAGI. V was clipped by 10 bases and J by 6 bases, with 24 bases between them. In DNA form, the CDR3 reads TGTGCCACCCTATTCGACGGAGTTCGGCCCGCTGAAGCTTTCTTT. Translated, it gives CATLFDGVRPAEAFF.

This clone was observed a handful of times. This same CDR3 is encoded by further DNA sequences in the sample. The gene calls are TRBV19 and TRBJ2-7; 8 nucleotides match TRBD1. Per germline, CDR1 LNHDA and CDR2 SQIVND (reference sequence). V shed 3 bases and J 2 bases; nucleotides not matched to a gene: 6. This CDR3 region has 15 residues. As DNA, the CDR3 is TGTGCCAGTAGTATCGGGCAGGGGGCAGCCTACGAGCAGTACTTC. The encoded protein is CASSIGQGAAYEQYF.

The rearrangement joins TRBV10-3 to TRBJ1-4; D is undetermined. CDR1 ENHRY and CDR2 SYGVKD come from the germline V gene. V dropped 3 bases and J dropped 0 bases, with 11 bases sitting between them. The CDR3 is 16 residues long. CDR3 amino acids: CAISDLAAATNEKLFF. The CDR3 nucleotides read TGTGCCATCAGTGATCTGGCCGCTGCAACTAATGAAAAACTGTTTTTT.

The chain employs TRBV5-1 and TRBJ2-2; 9 bases match TRBD2. V was pared by 5 bases and J by 6 bases, with 14 bases of the junction left unmatched. The V gene's germline CDR1 is SGHRS and CDR2 YFSETQ. This CDR3 has 17 amino acids. In nucleotides, the CDR3 is TGCGCCAGCAGAACGGGGCATAGCGGGAGAGGGGCCGGGGAGCTGTTTTTT. It yields the protein CASRTGHSGRGAGELFF.

This clone turned up a few times. The chain employs TRBV29-1 and TRBJ2-7, with 10 bases fitting TRBD2. Germline CDR1 reads SQVTM; CDR2 reads ANQGSEA. The J segment lost 7 bases and the V segment lost 1 base, leaving 4 bases of the junction unmatched. The CDR3 is 13 residues long. CDR3 residues: CSVEGLAGGEQYF. The DNA for the CDR3 is TGCAGCGTTGAAGGACTAGCGGGCGGGGAGCAGTACTTC.

This clone was recorded a few times. The chain joins TRBV30 to TRBJ1-3; D remains ambiguous. Trimming removed 1 base from V and 0 bases from J, with 4 bases in between. Per germline, CDR1 GTSNPN and CDR2 SVGIG (reference sequence). The length of the CDR3 is 13 residues. CDR3 coding DNA: TGTGCCTGGAGTGCTGTCTCTGGAAACACCATATATTTT. Protein: CAWSAVSGNTIYF.

The CDR3 here is CSVETDSYGYTF. CDR3 bases: TGCAGCGTTGAAACGGACAGCTATGGCTACACCTTC. The J gene is TRBJ1-2, the V gene TRBV29-1; the D gene is possibly TRBD1 (6 bases). Trimming took off 2 bases at V and 4 bases at J, with 8 bases between the two ends. This CDR3 region has 12 residues. Germline V CDR1 and CDR2: SQVTM, ANQGSEA.